The table lists the clone carrying this T cell receptor beta chain with a few counts. This sample is part of a study of T cells of healthy individuals. The CDR3 extends over 13 amino acids. With 3 bases removed from V and 3 bases from J, the gap between germline ends came to 12 bases. CDR1 is DFQATT, CDR2 SNEGSKA, per germline (reference sequence). TCRdb reprocessed the 5' RACE reads with MiXCR, giving one entry per CDR3 protein. The data contain 40,000 to 65,000 distinct CDR3 sequences, 14% to 15% of them singletons. The V gene is TRBV20-1, the J gene TRBJ2-7, with D perhaps matching TRBD2 (6 bases). The receptor comes from a human donor in good health. The CDR3 coding sequence is TGCAGTGCTAGGGAGGGAGTTAGCTACGAGCAGTACTTC. Translating gives CSAREGVSYEQYF.